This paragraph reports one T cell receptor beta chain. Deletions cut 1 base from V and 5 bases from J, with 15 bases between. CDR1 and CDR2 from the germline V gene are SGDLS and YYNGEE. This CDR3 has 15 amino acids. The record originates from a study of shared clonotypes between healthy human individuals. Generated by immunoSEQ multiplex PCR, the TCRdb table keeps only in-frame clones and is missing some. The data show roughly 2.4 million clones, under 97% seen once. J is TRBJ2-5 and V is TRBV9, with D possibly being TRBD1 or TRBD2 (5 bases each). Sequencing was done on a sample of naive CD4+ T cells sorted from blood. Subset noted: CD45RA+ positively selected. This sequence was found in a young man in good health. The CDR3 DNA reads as TGTGCCAGCAGCGTAACTAGTGGGGGAAGGGAGACCCAGTACTTC. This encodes CASSVTSGGRETQYF.